Listed below are T cell receptor beta chains from one sample, sequenced in a study of identical twins. TCRdb reprocessed the 5' RACE reads via MiXCR and lists one record per CDR3 protein. Among about 720,000 distinct CDR3 sequences listed, about 9.4% were seen once. The sample also formed part of further work on yellow fever vaccine responses in identical twins.

Input material: PBMCs. These receptors all stem from a young woman in good health. CDR3s include the opening cysteine and the closing phenylalanine or tryptophan. A D gene is named only where the DNA matches it firmly.

d_call: -
v_call: TRBV3-1
j_call: TRBJ2-7
cdr3_aa: CASSQDPRTVYEQYF

d_call: -
v_call: TRBV3-1
j_call: TRBJ1-5
cdr3_aa: CASSQANSPPQHF

d_call: -
v_call: TRBV12-3/TRBV12-4
j_call: TRBJ1-5
cdr3_aa: CASSLGQGNPQHF

d_call: -
v_call: TRBV7-9
j_call: TRBJ2-2
cdr3_aa: CASSRETGELFF

d_call: TRBD2
v_call: TRBV4-2
j_call: TRBJ2-3
cdr3_aa: CASSQVEASGADTQYF

d_call: TRBD1
v_call: TRBV6-4
j_call: TRBJ1-1
cdr3_aa: CASRPQGAGEAFF

d_call: -
v_call: TRBV7-3
j_call: TRBJ1-5
cdr3_aa: CASSFQPQHF

d_call: TRBD1
v_call: TRBV20-1
j_call: TRBJ1-6
cdr3_aa: CSAPSLGQGSDNSPLHF

d_call: TRBD1
v_call: TRBV15
j_call: TRBJ2-5
cdr3_aa: CATSEGPGQQETQYF

d_call: -
v_call: TRBV11-2
j_call: TRBJ2-1
cdr3_aa: CASSLAVGNYNEQFF

d_call: -
v_call: TRBV11-2
j_call: TRBJ2-7
cdr3_aa: CAGGHTYEQYF

d_call: -
v_call: TRBV25-1
j_call: TRBJ2-5
cdr3_aa: CASGGALGETQYF

d_call: -
v_call: TRBV3-1
j_call: TRBJ2-3
cdr3_aa: CASSHAGGGEMGTDTQYF

d_call: TRBD1
v_call: TRBV9
j_call: TRBJ2-2
cdr3_aa: CASSVPQGQPNTGELFF

d_call: -
v_call: TRBV4-3
j_call: TRBJ2-6
cdr3_aa: CASSQDNPPGSGANVLTF

d_call: -
v_call: TRBV5-4
j_call: TRBJ2-7
cdr3_aa: CASSLGTGNFYEQYF

d_call: TRBD1
v_call: TRBV15
j_call: TRBJ2-7
cdr3_aa: CATSRDQGLGTGSYEQYF

d_call: -
v_call: TRBV27
j_call: TRBJ2-3
cdr3_aa: CASSFIGTHKLSTDTQYF

d_call: -
v_call: TRBV27
j_call: TRBJ1-2
cdr3_aa: CASSWTGRGYSYGYTF

d_call: -
v_call: TRBV4-1
j_call: TRBJ2-5
cdr3_aa: CASSQDFGLQETQYF

d_call: -
v_call: TRBV7-3
j_call: TRBJ2-7
cdr3_aa: CASSRGEWYEQYF

d_call: -
v_call: TRBV7-8
j_call: TRBJ2-4
cdr3_aa: CASSLAVRGGDIQYF

d_call: -
v_call: TRBV2
j_call: TRBJ2-3
cdr3_aa: CASSVDTSTDTQYF

d_call: -
v_call: TRBV7-9
j_call: TRBJ2-1
cdr3_aa: CASSLYSNNEQFF

d_call: TRBD1
v_call: TRBV24-1
j_call: TRBJ2-5
cdr3_aa: CATSGQGYGETQYF

d_call: TRBD2
v_call: TRBV6-5
j_call: TRBJ2-7
cdr3_aa: CASSSSGLALYEQYF

d_call: TRBD2
v_call: TRBV12-3/TRBV12-4
j_call: TRBJ2-1
cdr3_aa: CASTRSPAGYNEQFF

d_call: TRBD2
v_call: TRBV5-1
j_call: TRBJ2-1
cdr3_aa: CASSLSAGGVRRDEQFF

d_call: -
v_call: TRBV6-6
j_call: TRBJ2-7
cdr3_aa: CASSYSGPAEQYF

d_call: -
v_call: TRBV7-2
j_call: TRBJ2-7
cdr3_aa: CASSSSRDGFYEQYF

d_call: TRBD2
v_call: TRBV7-9
j_call: TRBJ2-3
cdr3_aa: CASSKNSGGITDTQYF

d_call: TRBD1
v_call: TRBV29-1
j_call: TRBJ2-1
cdr3_aa: CSVDRQGWNEQFF

d_call: TRBD1
v_call: TRBV28
j_call: TRBJ1-2
cdr3_aa: CASSLSGTGSHGYTF

d_call: -
v_call: TRBV25-1
j_call: TRBJ2-3
cdr3_aa: CASSGFRSSVRAADTQYF

d_call: -
v_call: TRBV21-1
j_call: TRBJ2-7
cdr3_aa: CAARPEGTGLFEQYF

d_call: -
v_call: TRBV20-1
j_call: TRBJ2-7
cdr3_aa: CSASSSASYAYEQYF

d_call: TRBD1
v_call: TRBV27
j_call: TRBJ1-5
cdr3_aa: CASSSLRDRVIFDQPQHF

d_call: TRBD1
v_call: TRBV5-1
j_call: TRBJ1-1
cdr3_aa: CASSLRQGDWGIDTEAFF

d_call: TRBD2
v_call: TRBV5-8
j_call: TRBJ2-5
cdr3_aa: CASSSARLAGAKETQYF

d_call: TRBD1
v_call: TRBV30
j_call: TRBJ2-5
cdr3_aa: CAWTRDREFETQYF

d_call: -
v_call: TRBV27
j_call: TRBJ1-6
cdr3_aa: CASSFYDLSYNSPLHF

d_call: -
v_call: TRBV29-1
j_call: TRBJ1-3
cdr3_aa: CSVEDPSSGNTIYF

d_call: -
v_call: TRBV5-1
j_call: TRBJ1-2
cdr3_aa: CASSQGQFGDHGYTF

d_call: TRBD1
v_call: TRBV28
j_call: TRBJ2-5
cdr3_aa: CASSSAGTGKWRETQYF

d_call: TRBD2
v_call: TRBV7-9
j_call: TRBJ2-1
cdr3_aa: CASSFQTSGSGHNEQFF

d_call: -
v_call: TRBV12-3/TRBV12-4
j_call: TRBJ2-7
cdr3_aa: CASSLRPGELYF

d_call: -
v_call: TRBV3-1
j_call: TRBJ1-3
cdr3_aa: CASSGNTIYF

d_call: -
v_call: TRBV5-5
j_call: TRBJ2-7
cdr3_aa: CASSLAWGLSSYEQYF

d_call: -
v_call: TRBV5-5
j_call: TRBJ1-2
cdr3_aa: CASRFGDGRQRDGYTF

d_call: TRBD2
v_call: TRBV6-2/TRBV6-3
j_call: TRBJ2-7
cdr3_aa: CASSWGLADTYEQYF

d_call: -
v_call: TRBV7-2
j_call: TRBJ2-1
cdr3_aa: CASSSGVAVSEQFF

d_call: -
v_call: TRBV2
j_call: TRBJ2-2
cdr3_aa: CASREQGTTNTGELFF